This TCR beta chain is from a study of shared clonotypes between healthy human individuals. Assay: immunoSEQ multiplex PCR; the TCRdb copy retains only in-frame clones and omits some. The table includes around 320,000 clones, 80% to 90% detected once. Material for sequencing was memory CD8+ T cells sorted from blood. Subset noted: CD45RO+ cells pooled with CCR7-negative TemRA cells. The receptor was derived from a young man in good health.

As DNA, the CDR3 is TGTGCCAGCACTTCACAGGGACCAATCTATGGCTACACCTTC. Translating it yields CASTSQGPIYGYTF. V gene TRBV6-4 combines with J gene TRBJ1-2; D possibly corresponds to TRBD1 (6 bases). CDR1 and CDR2 (germline): MRHNA, SNTAGT. The CDR3 is made up of 14 amino acids. Trimming took 7 bases from V and 4 from J, leaving 16 bases between them.